Below, one T cell receptor (beta chain) is given with its context. Its antigen is not identified. The sample is drawn from a study of cytotoxic CD8 clonotypes in ibrutinib-treated CLL. As for the study in general: There were, on average, about 260,000 productive templates and tens of thousands of productive rearrangements per sample. General observations from the study: Clonality increased at ibrutinib response, then returned toward baseline at progression. Public clonotypes (which were uncommon) either contracted or remained stable on treatment.

This CDR3 region has 15 residues. Deletions cut 4 bases from V and 3 bases from J, with 13 bases between. CDR1 and CDR2 from the germline V gene are ENHRY and SYGVKD. Frozen-stored PBMCs produced 1.5 to 2.5 micrograms of genomic DNA for TCR beta libraries. TCRdb's copy holds only in-frame clones and misses some; the assay was immunoSEQ multiplex PCR. The repertoire holds roughly 220,000 clones, with around 75% as singletons. The sample was PBMCs, taken after 12 months of ibrutinib treatment. The clonotype was recovered from a human donor with chronic lymphocytic leukemia. The chain has TRBV10-3 and TRBJ2-1, with D perhaps assigned TRBD1 or TRBD2 (5 bases each). CDR3 protein: CAISATGLYYNEQFF. The CDR3 DNA follows: TGTGCCATCAGTGCTACGGGGCTTTACTACAATGAGCAGTTCTTC.